The clone carrying this T cell receptor beta chain was seen a single time. The data derive from a study of blood T cell repertoires in COVID-19. Study summary: T cells, B-cell-depleted T cells, or PBMCs provided the cDNA or gDNA that served as material.

Repertoires were generated with immunoSEQ multiplex PCR, while TCRdb's copy carries only in-frame clones and drops some. The table has 300,000 or so clones, more than 75% seen once. Unmatched junction bases numbered 15, after V lost 8 bases and J lost 4 bases. The germline gives CDR1 MNHEY, CDR2 SMNVEV (reference sequence). The CDR3 is made up of 17 amino acids. This clonotype originated in a young woman who had recovered from COVID-19. Sequencing used PBMCs or T cells enriched from blood (not recorded which). The chain joins TRBV27 to TRBJ1-1; 11 nucleotides agree with TRBD1. The CDR3 region is CASRRNNLGTGGTEAFF. Here the CDR3 DNA reads TGTGCCAGCCGTCGTAATAATCTAGGGACAGGGGGCACTGAAGCTTTCTTT.